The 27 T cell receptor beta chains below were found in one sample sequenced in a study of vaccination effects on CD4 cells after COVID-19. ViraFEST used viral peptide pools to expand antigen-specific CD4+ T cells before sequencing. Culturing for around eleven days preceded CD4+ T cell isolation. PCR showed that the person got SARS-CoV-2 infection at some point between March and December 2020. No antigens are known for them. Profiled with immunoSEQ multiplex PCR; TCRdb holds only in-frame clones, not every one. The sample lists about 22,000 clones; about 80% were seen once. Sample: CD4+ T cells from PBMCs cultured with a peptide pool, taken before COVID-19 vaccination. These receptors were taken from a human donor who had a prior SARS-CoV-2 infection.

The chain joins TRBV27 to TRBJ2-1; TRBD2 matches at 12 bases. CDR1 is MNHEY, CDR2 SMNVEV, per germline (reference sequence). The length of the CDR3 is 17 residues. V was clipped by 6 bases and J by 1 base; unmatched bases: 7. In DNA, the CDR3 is TGTGCCAGCAGGGTGCTAGCGGGAGGGTCGTCCTACAATGAGCAGTTCTTC. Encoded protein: CASRVLAGGSSYNEQFF.

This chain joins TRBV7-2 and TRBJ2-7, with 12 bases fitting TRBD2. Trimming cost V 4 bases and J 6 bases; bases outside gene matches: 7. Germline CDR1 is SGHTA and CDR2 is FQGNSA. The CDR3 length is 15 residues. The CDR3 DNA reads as TGTGCCAGCAGCTCAACCGGGACTAGCGGGCTCGAGCAGTACTTC. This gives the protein CASSSTGTSGLEQYF.

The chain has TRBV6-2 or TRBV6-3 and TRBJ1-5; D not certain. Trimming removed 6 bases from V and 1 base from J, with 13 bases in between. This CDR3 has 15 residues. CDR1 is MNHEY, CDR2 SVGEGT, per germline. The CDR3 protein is CASSQGMWSNQPQHF. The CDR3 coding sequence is TGTGCCAGCAGCCAAGGCATGTGGAGCAATCAGCCCCAGCATTTT.

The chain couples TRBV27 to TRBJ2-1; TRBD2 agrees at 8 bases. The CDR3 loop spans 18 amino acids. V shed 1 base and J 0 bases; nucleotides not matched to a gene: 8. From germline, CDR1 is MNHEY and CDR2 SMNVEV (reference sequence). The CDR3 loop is CASSLFSVGRGSYNEQFF. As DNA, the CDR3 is TGTGCCAGCAGTTTATTCTCGGTCGGGAGGGGCTCCTACAATGAGCAGTTCTTC.

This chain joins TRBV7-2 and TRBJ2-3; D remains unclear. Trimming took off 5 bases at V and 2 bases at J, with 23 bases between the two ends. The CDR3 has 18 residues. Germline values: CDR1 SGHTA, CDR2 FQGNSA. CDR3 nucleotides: TGTGCCAGCAGCCATTTCGTGGCGGTCACTACCGACACAGATACGCAGTATTTT. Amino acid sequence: CASSHFVAVTTDTDTQYF.

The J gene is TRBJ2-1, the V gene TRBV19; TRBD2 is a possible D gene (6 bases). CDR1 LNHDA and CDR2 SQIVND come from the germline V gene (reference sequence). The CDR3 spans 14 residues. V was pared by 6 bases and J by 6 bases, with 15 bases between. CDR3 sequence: CASSARLVSNEQFF. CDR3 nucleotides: TGTGCCAGTAGCGCGAGACTAGTCTCCAATGAGCAGTTCTTC.

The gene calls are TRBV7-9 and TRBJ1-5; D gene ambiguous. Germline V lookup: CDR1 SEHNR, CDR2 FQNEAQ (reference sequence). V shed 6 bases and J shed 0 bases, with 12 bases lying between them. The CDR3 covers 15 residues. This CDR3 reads CASRRTENSNQPQHF. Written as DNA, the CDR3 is TGTGCCAGCAGACGGACGGAAAATAGCAATCAGCCCCAGCATTTT.

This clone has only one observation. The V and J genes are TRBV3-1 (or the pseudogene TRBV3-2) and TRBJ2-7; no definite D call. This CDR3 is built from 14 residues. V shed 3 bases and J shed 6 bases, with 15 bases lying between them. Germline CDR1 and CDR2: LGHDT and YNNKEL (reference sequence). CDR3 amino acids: CASSQVGLTCEQYF. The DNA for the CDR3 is TGTGCCAGCAGCCAGGTGGGCCTTACATGCGAGCAGTACTTC.

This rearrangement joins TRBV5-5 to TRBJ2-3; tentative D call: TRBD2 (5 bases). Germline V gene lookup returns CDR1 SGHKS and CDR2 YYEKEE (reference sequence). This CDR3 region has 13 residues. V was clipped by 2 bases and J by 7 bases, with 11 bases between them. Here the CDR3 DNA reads TGTGCCAGCAGCTTAATAGCGTCCAATACGCAGTATTTT. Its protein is CASSLIASNTQYF.

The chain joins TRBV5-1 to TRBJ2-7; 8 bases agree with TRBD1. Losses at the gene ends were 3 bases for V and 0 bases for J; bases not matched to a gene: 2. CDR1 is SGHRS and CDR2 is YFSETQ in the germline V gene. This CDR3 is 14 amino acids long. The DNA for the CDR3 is TGCGCCAGCAGCTGGACAGGGAGCTCCTACGAGCAGTACTTC. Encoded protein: CASSWTGSSYEQYF. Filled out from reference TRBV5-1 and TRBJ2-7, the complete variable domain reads KAGVTQTPRYLIKTRGQQVTLSCSPISGHRSVSWYQQTPGQGLQFLFEYFSETQRNKGNFPGRFSGRQFSNSRSEMNVSTLELGDSALYLCASSWTGSSYEQYFGPGTRLTVT.

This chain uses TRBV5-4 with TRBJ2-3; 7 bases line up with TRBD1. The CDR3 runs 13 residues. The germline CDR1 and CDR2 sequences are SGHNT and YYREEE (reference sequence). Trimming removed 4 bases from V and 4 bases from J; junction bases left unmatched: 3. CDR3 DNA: TGTGCCAGCAGCGGACAGGCAGCAGATACGCAGTATTTT. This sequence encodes CASSGQAADTQYF.

CDR3 sequence (DNA): TGTGCCAGCAGCTCCCTCCCCAGGGGTCGGGGTGAAGCTTTCTTT. Amino acids: CASSSLPRGRGEAFF. The chain links TRBV7-2 to TRBJ1-1, with a tentative D call TRBD1 (6 bases). V lost 4 bases, J lost 7 bases, and 19 bases lay in between. The CDR3 contains 15 residues. Germline CDR1 and CDR2: SGHTA and FQGNSA.

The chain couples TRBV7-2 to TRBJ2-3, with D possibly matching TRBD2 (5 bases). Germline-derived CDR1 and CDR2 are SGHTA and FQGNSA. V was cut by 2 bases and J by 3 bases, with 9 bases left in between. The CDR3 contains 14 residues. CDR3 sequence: CASSLTGETDTQYF. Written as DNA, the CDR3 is TGTGCCAGCAGCTTAACCGGGGAGACAGATACGCAGTATTTT. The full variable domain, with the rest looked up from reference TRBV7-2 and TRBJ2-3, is GAGVSQSPSNKVTEKGKDVELRCDPISGHTALYWYRQSLGQGLEFLIYFQGNSAPDKSGLPSDRFSAERTGGSVSTLTIQRTQQEDSAVYLCASSLTGETDTQYFGPGTRLTVL.

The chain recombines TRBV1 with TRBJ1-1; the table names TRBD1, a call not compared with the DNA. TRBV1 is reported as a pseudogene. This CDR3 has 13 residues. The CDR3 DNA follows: TGCACCAGCAGCCAGGGCACGAACACTGAAGCTTTCTTT. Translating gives CTSSQGTNTEAFF.

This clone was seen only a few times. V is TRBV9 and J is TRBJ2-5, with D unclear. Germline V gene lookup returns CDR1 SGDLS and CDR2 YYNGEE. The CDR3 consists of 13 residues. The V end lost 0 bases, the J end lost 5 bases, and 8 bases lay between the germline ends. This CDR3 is CASSVGWFETQYF. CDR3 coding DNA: TGTGCCAGCAGCGTAGGTTGGTTCGAGACCCAGTACTTC. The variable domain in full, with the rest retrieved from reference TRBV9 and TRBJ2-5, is DSGVTQTPKHLITATGQRVTLRCSPRSGDLSVYWYQQSLDQGLQFLIQYYNGEERAKGNILERFSAQQFPDLHSELNLSSLELGDSALYFCASSVGWFETQYFGPGTRLLVL.

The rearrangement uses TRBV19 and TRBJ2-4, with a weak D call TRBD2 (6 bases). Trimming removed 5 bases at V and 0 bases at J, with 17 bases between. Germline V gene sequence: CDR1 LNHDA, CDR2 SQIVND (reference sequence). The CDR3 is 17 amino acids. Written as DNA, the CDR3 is TGTGCCAGTAGTTTCCGGGCTAGCGCCTTAGCCAAAAACATTCAGTACTTC. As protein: CASSFRASALAKNIQYF.

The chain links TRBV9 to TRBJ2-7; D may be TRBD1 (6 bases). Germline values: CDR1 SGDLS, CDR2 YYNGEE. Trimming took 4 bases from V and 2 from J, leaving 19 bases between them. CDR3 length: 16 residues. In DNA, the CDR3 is TGTGCCAGCAGCCGAATACCGAACCGGGACACCTACGAGCAGTACTTC. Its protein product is CASSRIPNRDTYEQYF.

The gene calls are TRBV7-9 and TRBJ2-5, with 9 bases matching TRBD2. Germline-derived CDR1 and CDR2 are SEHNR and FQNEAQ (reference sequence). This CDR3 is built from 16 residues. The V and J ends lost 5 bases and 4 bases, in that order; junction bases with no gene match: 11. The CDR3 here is CASSGLAGGHLETQYF. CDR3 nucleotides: TGTGCCAGCAGCGGCCTGGCGGGAGGGCATTTAGAGACCCAGTACTTC.

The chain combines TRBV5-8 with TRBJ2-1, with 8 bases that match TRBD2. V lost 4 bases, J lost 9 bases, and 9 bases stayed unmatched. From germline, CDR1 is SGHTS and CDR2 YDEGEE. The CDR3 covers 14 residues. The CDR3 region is CASSRGGRTGEQFF. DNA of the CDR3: TGTGCCAGCAGCCGCGGGGGGAGGACGGGTGAGCAGTTCTTC.

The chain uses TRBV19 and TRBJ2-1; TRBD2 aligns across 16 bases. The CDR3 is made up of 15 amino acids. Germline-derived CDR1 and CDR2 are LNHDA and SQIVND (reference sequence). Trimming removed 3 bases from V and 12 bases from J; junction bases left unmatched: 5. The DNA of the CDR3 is TGTGCCAGTAGTATGGGACTAGCGGGAGGGTTCTGGCAGTTCTTC. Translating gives CASSMGLAGGFWQFF.

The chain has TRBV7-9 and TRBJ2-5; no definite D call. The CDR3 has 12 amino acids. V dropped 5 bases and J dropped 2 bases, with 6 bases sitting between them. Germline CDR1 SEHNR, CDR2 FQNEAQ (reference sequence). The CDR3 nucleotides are TGTGCCAGCAGCCTCCTACAAGAGACCCAGTACTTC. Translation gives CASSLLQETQYF.

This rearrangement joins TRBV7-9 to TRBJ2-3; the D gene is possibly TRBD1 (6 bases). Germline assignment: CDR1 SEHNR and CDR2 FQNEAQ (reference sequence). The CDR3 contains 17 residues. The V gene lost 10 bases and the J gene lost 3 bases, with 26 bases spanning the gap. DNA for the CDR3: TGTGCCATACCTTGGGACAAACAGGGAGTGGTGACAGATACGCAGTATTTT. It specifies CAIPWDKQGVVTDTQYF.

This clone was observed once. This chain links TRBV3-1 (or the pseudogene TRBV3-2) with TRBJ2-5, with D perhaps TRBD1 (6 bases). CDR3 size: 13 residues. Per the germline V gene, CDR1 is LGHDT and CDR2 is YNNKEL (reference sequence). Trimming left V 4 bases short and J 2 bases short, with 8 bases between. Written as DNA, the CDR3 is TGTGCCAGCAGCCGACAGGTACAAGAGACCCAGTACTTC. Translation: CASSRQVQETQYF.

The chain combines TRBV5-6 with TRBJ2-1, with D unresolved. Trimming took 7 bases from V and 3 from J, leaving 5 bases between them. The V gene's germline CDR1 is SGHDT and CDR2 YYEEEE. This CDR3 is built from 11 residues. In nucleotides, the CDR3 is TGTGCCAGCGGATACTACAATGAGCAGTTCTTC. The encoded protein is CASGYYNEQFF.

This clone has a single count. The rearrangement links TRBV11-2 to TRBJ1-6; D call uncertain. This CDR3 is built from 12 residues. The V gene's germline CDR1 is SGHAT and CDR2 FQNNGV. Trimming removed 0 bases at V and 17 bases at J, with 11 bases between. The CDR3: CASSLEGRRVHF. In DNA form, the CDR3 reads TGTGCCAGCAGCTTAGAAGGCCGGAGAGTCCACTTT.

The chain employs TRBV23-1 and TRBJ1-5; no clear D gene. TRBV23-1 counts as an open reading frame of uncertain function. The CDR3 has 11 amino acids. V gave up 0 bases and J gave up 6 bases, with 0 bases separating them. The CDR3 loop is CASSQSQPQHF. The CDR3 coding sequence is TGCGCCAGCAGTCAATCTCAGCCCCAGCATTTT.

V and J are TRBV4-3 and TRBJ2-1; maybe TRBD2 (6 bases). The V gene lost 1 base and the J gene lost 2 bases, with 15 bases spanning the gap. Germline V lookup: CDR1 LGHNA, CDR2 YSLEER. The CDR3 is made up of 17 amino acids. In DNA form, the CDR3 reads TGCGCCAGCAGCCAAGGGCAGGCGGGAATCGCCTACAATGAGCAGTTCTTC. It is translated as CASSQGQAGIAYNEQFF.